Below, one TCR beta chain is given with its context. The sample belongs to a study of siplizumab effects on memory and regulatory T cells. Generated by immunoSEQ multiplex PCR, the TCRdb table keeps only in-frame clones and is missing some. In the table there are approximately 56,000 clones, around 98% of which are singletons. Unstimulated TEMRA, naive, memory and effector memory subsets were sequenced in a few donor pairs. Trimming shortened V by 3 bases and J by 1 base, and 9 bases separated the two germline ends. The V gene's germline CDR1 is ENHRY and CDR2 SYGVKD. The CDR3 runs 14 residues. The rearrangement joins TRBV10-3 to TRBJ1-1, with unresolved D. Material: naive CD8+ T cells sorted from blood. The origin of this receptor is a human donor in good health. Written as DNA, the CDR3 is TGTGCCATCAGTGACCCTGACGAGAACACTGAAGCTTTCTTT. Its protein product is CAISDPDENTEAFF.